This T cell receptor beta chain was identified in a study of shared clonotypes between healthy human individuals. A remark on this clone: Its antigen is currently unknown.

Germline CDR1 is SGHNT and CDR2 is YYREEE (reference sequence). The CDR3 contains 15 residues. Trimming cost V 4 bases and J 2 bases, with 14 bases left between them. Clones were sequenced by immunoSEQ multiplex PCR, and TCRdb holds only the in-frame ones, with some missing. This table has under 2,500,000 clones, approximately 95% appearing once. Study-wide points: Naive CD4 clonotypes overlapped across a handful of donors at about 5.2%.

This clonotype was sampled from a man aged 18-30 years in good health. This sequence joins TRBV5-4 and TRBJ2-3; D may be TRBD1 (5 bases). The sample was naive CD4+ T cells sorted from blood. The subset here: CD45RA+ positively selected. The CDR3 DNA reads TGTGCCAGCAGCCCGGCCCCAGGGTACACAGATACGCAGTATTTT. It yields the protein CASSPAPGYTDTQYF.